Here is one TCR beta chain with its context. The sample belongs to a study of cytomegalovirus exposure and HLA in healthy donors. Unmatched junction bases numbered 11, after V lost 4 bases and J lost 7 bases. The CDR3 contains 15 residues. The germline CDR1 and CDR2 sequences are ENHRY and SYGVKD. 13 Jbeta primers and 60 Vbeta primers were used for the PCR. Profiling relied on immunoSEQ multiplex PCR, and the TCRdb table lists in-frame clones only, not all of them. The sample includes 190,000 or so clones, around 83% seen only once; the top ten take around 1.7%. Specimen: PBMCs. The chain joins TRBV10-3 to TRBJ1-2; 8 positions agree with TRBD1. This receptor was identified in a man aged 45-65 years in good health and CMV-seronegative. For the CDR3, the DNA is TGTGCCATCAGTGGGAGGGACAGGTCGATGCTTGGCTACACCTTC. Translating gives CAISGRDRSMLGYTF.